The clone carrying this TCR beta chain was recorded at least ten times. What it recognizes is unknown. A marrow graft followed busulfan-fludarabine conditioning, with cyclophosphamide on days +3 and +4. J was trimmed by 7 bases and V by 2 bases; bases with no gene match: 4. This CDR3 has 13 amino acids. Germline V gene data show CDR1 as SGHRS and CDR2 as YFSETQ. Method: immunoSEQ multiplex PCR; TCRdb's copy keeps in-frame clones and lacks some. The data show some 15,000 clones, none appearing only once, with 25% to 30% held by the ten largest. This sample was taken from a study of T cells after posttransplantation cyclophosphamide. Study results and caveats: Donor CD8+ memory clones often dominated recipient blood repertoires at later times. After PTCy, TRB diversity resembled that of CNI/methotrexate controls.

The clonotype originates from a female patient aged 40 to 55 who received an allogeneic stem cell transplant from an unrelated donor, was CMV-positive, and had acute GVHD only. Part of the T cell pool may stem from the graft donor. The chain is built from TRBV5-1 and TRBJ1-1; 8 nucleotides line up with TRBD1. Sequenced here: PBMCs, sampled after allogeneic stem cell transplant with posttransplant cyclophosphamide. The DNA of the CDR3 is TGCGCCAGCAGCTTAGGACAGGGCTTTGAAGCTTTCTTT. It yields the protein CASSLGQGFEAFF.